This T cell receptor (beta chain) emerged from a study of regulatory T cells in long-lasting Graves disease. V gave up 5 bases and J gave up 8 bases; unmatched junction bases: 5. Germline V lookup: CDR1 LNHDA, CDR2 SQIVND (reference sequence). The length of the CDR3 is 14 residues. Sample time point: newly diagnosed GD, antithyroid drugs for less than 3 months. There was RNA extracted from PBMCs, and the TCR library was made from it. The EDTA tubes were filled with around 8.1 milliliters of drawn peripheral blood. Investigators prepared the TCR beta libraries by applying iRepertoire HTBI primers and Arm-PCR of CDR3 regions. TCRdb used MiXCR to reprocess the multiplex PCR reads, holding one entry per CDR3 protein. The sample includes 400,000 to 500,000 distinct CDR3 sequences, 12% to 15% of them seen just once. These data are also associated with another study on T cells in Graves' hyperthyroidism and ophthalmopathy.

The TCR sequence derives from a woman in her forties or fifties with Graves disease. This specimen consisted of peripheral blood mononuclear cells (PBMCs), obtained at new diagnosis, from a patient treated with antithyroid drugs. The chain joins TRBV19 to TRBJ2-1; 11 positions agree with TRBD1. The CDR3 nucleotides read TGTGCCAGTAGTCCGAGGACAGGGGGCTATGAGCAGTTCTTC. The encoded protein is CASSPRTGGYEQFF.